Shown below are 30 T cell receptor beta chains from a single sample sequenced in a study of blood T cell repertoires in COVID-19. Profiled with immunoSEQ multiplex PCR; TCRdb holds only in-frame clones, not every one. The sample shows around 68,000 clones, 87% of them seen only once. Sequencing was performed on peripheral blood. These receptors originate from a man in his fifties with active COVID-19.

The chain couples TRBV7-2 to TRBJ1-1, with D possibly TRBD1 on 6 matching bases. V lost 5 bases and J 3 bases, leaving 13 bases between the germline ends. CDR3 length: 14 residues. Germline values: CDR1 SGHTA, CDR2 FQGNSA. The CDR3 region has the DNA TGTGCCAGCAGCGTTGGGGGCAGGGACACTGAAGCTTTCTTT. This sequence encodes CASSVGGRDTEAFF.

J is TRBJ2-2 and V is TRBV5-6, with a tentative D call TRBD2 (6 bases). The CDR3 has 17 amino acids. CDR1 and CDR2 (germline): SGHDT, YYEEEE. The germline V and J ends were trimmed by 1 base and 4 bases, with 17 bases remaining between them. The CDR3 DNA sequence: TGTGCCAGCAGCTTGAGTCCCGGAACTAGCCGCACCGGGGAGCTGTTTTTT. Translation gives CASSLSPGTSRTGELFF.

CDR3 residues: CASSYEGWATEAFF. CDR3 DNA: TGTGCCAGCAGTTACGAGGGTTGGGCCACTGAAGCTTTCTTT. The genes are TRBV6-5 and TRBJ1-1; unclear D gene. From germline, CDR1 is MNHEY and CDR2 SVGAGI. The CDR3 runs to 14 residues. Trimming shortened V by 2 bases and J by 4 bases, and 11 bases separated the two germline ends.

This clone came up a few times. One end of the junction fails to match germline, which may point to a read error. The genes are TRBV12-3 or TRBV12-4 and TRBJ2-7; tentative D call: TRBD1 (6 bases). The CDR3 consists of 13 residues. This CDR3 is CASSLAMDSEQYF. CDR3 nucleotide sequence: TGTGCCAGCAGCTTAGCGATGGACAGCGAGCAGTACTTC.

V gene TRBV19 combines with J gene TRBJ2-5; TRBD2 matches at 14 bases. V was pared by 5 bases and J by 5 bases, with 7 bases of the junction left unmatched. CDR3 length equals 16 residues. Germline CDR1 and CDR2: LNHDA and SQIVND (reference sequence). CDR3 coding DNA: TGTGCCAGTAGTGACCCGGGACTAGCGGGAGTGGAGACCCAGTACTTC. Its translation: CASSDPGLAGVETQYF.

V usage is TRBV7-9 and J usage is TRBJ2-1, with 9 bases lining up with TRBD2. The CDR3 is 16 amino acids. Germline assignment: CDR1 SEHNR and CDR2 FQNEAQ (reference sequence). V lost 1 base to trimming and J lost 4 bases; unmatched junction nucleotides: 5. CDR3 nucleotide sequence: TGTGCCAGCAGCTTAGTAGGTAGCGGGAGATACAATGAGCAGTTCTTC. It specifies CASSLVGSGRYNEQFF.

The DNA for the CDR3 is TGTGCCAGCAGCTTAGGTATTGAAAAACTGTTTTTT. Translated: CASSLGIEKLFF. The chain recombines TRBV7-9 with TRBJ1-4; D is unresolved. Germline-derived CDR1 and CDR2 are SEHNR and FQNEAQ (reference sequence). V was trimmed by 1 base and J by 7 bases, leaving 4 bases between them. This CDR3 comprises 12 residues.

This chain connects TRBV19 to TRBJ2-5; TRBD1 might be the D (5 bases). Germline loops: CDR1 LNHDA, CDR2 SQIVND (reference sequence). The CDR3 extends over 15 amino acids. V shed 1 base and J shed 5 bases, with 14 bases lying between them. The CDR3, as DNA: TGTGCCAGTAGTATAGCTCCGGCAGGGCTGGAGACCCAGTACTTC. Protein product: CASSIAPAGLETQYF.

On this clone: Additional DNA sequences in this sample encode the identical CDR3. The chain couples TRBV5-1 to TRBJ1-5; a possible D gene is TRBD1 (5 bases). Germline V gene lookup returns CDR1 SGHRS and CDR2 YFSETQ. The CDR3 covers 13 residues. Trimming removed 0 bases from V and 4 bases from J, with 5 bases in between. CDR3 nucleotides: TGCGCCAGCAGCTTGGCAGGGAATCAGCCCCAGCATTTT. This encodes CASSLAGNQPQHF.

V usage is TRBV5-6 and J usage is TRBJ2-7, with D maybe TRBD2 (5 bases). The CDR3 contains 15 residues. The V end lost 5 bases, the J end lost 3 bases, and 18 bases lay between the germline ends. Germline assignment: CDR1 SGHDT and CDR2 YYEEEE. This CDR3 is CASRTYEGDNYEQYF. The CDR3 nucleotides are TGTGCCAGCAGGACCTACGAGGGAGACAACTACGAGCAGTACTTC.

The chain has TRBV25-1 and TRBJ1-4; 7 nucleotides match TRBD1. J gave up 4 bases and V 5 bases, and 7 bases lay outside the gene matches. The CDR3 is 15 residues long. Germline loops: CDR1 MGHDK, CDR2 SYGVNS. CDR3 residues: CASSPRTGVNEKLFF. CDR3 coding DNA: TGTGCCAGCAGTCCTCGGACAGGAGTTAATGAAAAACTGTTTTTT.

The CDR3 loop is CASSIGTAGNTIYF. Written as DNA, the CDR3 is TGTGCCAGTAGTATCGGGACAGCTGGAAACACCATATATTTT. V and J are TRBV19 and TRBJ1-3; 7 positions agree with TRBD1. Trimming at V came to 3 bases and at J to 2 bases, leaving 1 base not matched to a gene. CDR3 length: 14 amino acids. Germline V gene lookup returns CDR1 LNHDA and CDR2 SQIVND (reference sequence).

The chain joins TRBV5-6 to TRBJ1-4; 8 bases are shared with TRBD1. This CDR3 contains 14 residues. The V and J ends lost 4 bases and 12 bases, in that order; junction bases with no gene match: 11. The germline V gene has CDR1 SGHDT and CDR2 YYEEEE. CDR3 DNA: TGTGCCAGCAGCCCCGGGACAGGCCTCCGGGAACTGTTTTTT. As protein: CASSPGTGLRELFF.

The genes are TRBV7-9 and TRBJ1-2; TRBD1 agrees at 9 bases. CDR1 and CDR2 (germline): SEHNR, FQNEAQ (reference sequence). After removal of 0 bases from V and 5 bases from J, the junction contained 13 bases not matched to a gene. The CDR3 contains 18 residues. CDR3 in amino acids: CASSLAAQQDRGPYGYTF. The CDR3 nucleotides are TGTGCCAGCAGCTTAGCGGCCCAGCAGGACAGGGGTCCTTATGGCTACACCTTC.

This clone was detected only a few times. V usage is TRBV28 and J usage is TRBJ1-1; D unclear. The germline V and J ends were trimmed by 6 bases and 6 bases, with 14 bases remaining between them. This CDR3 has 13 amino acids. Germline assignment: CDR1 MDHEN and CDR2 SYDVKM. DNA for the CDR3: TGTGCCAGCAGGTCGGTCGTAGTAGCTGAAGCTTTCTTT. Translation gives CASRSVVVAEAFF.

The chain is built from TRBV2 and TRBJ2-3, with 8 bases identical to TRBD1. CDR3 length: 16 residues. V was pared by 2 bases and J by 2 bases, with 6 bases of the junction left unmatched. Germline CDR1 reads SNHLY; CDR2 reads FYNNEI. The chain's CDR3 is CASSELQGVSTDTQYF. CDR3 bases: TGTGCCAGCAGTGAACTACAGGGGGTTTCCACAGATACGCAGTATTTT.

The V and J genes are TRBV5-8 and TRBJ2-7; D is possibly TRBD1 (5 bases). The germline V and J ends were trimmed by 0 bases and 7 bases, with 11 bases remaining between them. CDR1 is SGHTS and CDR2 is YDEGEE in the germline V gene. CDR3 length: 13 amino acids. CDR3 sequence: CASSLDMGQEQYF. The CDR3 DNA sequence: TGTGCCAGCAGCTTGGATATGGGGCAGGAGCAGTACTTC.

CDR3 DNA sequence: TGCAGCGCCGTAGCGGGAGGGCCGCAGTTCTTC. Translated: CSAVAGGPQFF. The chain joins TRBV29-1 to TRBJ2-1; 11 bases match TRBD2. The CDR3 covers 11 residues. J lost 12 bases, V lost 7 bases, and 5 bases had no gene match. Germline CDR1 and CDR2: SQVTM and ANQGSEA.

The chain recombines TRBV2 with TRBJ2-7; weak D call: TRBD2 (7 bases). Germline loops: CDR1 SNHLY, CDR2 FYNNEI. Trimming cost V 11 bases and J 1 base, with 12 bases left between them. The CDR3 sequence is 12 residues long. CDR3 region: CAYGGRSYEQYF. CDR3 nucleotides: TGTGCCTACGGGGGGCGGTCCTACGAGCAGTACTTC.

The chain couples TRBV3-1 (or the pseudogene TRBV3-2) to TRBJ1-2, with 7 nucleotides matching TRBD1. The germline CDR1 and CDR2 sequences are LGHDT and YNNKEL (reference sequence). CDR3 length: 16 amino acids. V dropped 4 bases and J dropped 4; count of bases not matched to a gene: 12. CDR3 amino acids: CASSLSRTTGTYGYTF. The CDR3 DNA reads as TGTGCCAGCAGCCTTTCCCGAACGACAGGGACCTATGGCTACACCTTC.

This chain uses TRBV7-9 with TRBJ1-6; D is undetermined. Germline CDR1 is SEHNR and CDR2 is FQNEAQ (reference sequence). The CDR3 covers 14 residues. V lost 0 bases to trimming and J lost 8 bases, with 8 bases between them. This chain's CDR3 is CASSLAEVDSPLHF. The CDR3 nucleotides are TGTGCCAGCAGCTTAGCAGAGGTGGATTCACCCCTCCACTTT.

CDR3 sequence reads: CASSDWDRGLEQYF. The CDR3 region has the DNA TGTGCCAGCAGTGACTGGGACAGGGGGCTCGAGCAGTACTTC. V usage is TRBV6-6 and J usage is TRBJ2-7; 12 nucleotides line up with TRBD1. The CDR3 is 14 residues long. The germline gives CDR1 MNHNY, CDR2 SVGAGI (reference sequence). With 5 bases clipped from V and 6 bases from J, the junction kept 5 bases outside the gene matches.

The gene calls are TRBV6-6 and TRBJ1-3, with 10 bases aligning to TRBD1. Germline V gene lookup returns CDR1 MNHNY and CDR2 SVGAGI (reference sequence). J was trimmed by 4 bases and V by 4 bases; bases with no gene match: 4. The CDR3 runs 15 residues. The CDR3 spells CASSWTGGPGNTIYF. The CDR3 DNA reads TGTGCCAGCAGTTGGACAGGGGGACCCGGAAACACCATATATTTT.

This rearrangement joins TRBV29-1 to TRBJ2-3, with a tentative D call TRBD2 (5 bases). With 7 bases removed from V and 0 bases from J, the gap between germline ends came to 11 bases. Germline CDR1 is SQVTM and CDR2 is ANQGSEA. This CDR3 has 13 amino acids. CDR3 in amino acids: CSAHRGSTDTQYF. The CDR3 coding sequence is TGCAGCGCACACCGGGGTAGCACAGATACGCAGTATTTT.

The V gene is TRBV19, the J gene TRBJ2-5; perhaps TRBD2 as D (6 bases). Germline-derived CDR1 and CDR2 are LNHDA and SQIVND (reference sequence). The CDR3 loop spans 14 amino acids. V was cut by 3 bases and J by 2 bases, with 10 bases left in between. In DNA form, the CDR3 reads TGTGCCAGTAGTATTGGTCGGGGGCAAGAGACCCAGTACTTC. Translated, it gives CASSIGRGQETQYF.

The chain recombines TRBV7-8 with TRBJ1-1; 7 bases align to TRBD1. Germline CDR1 reads SGHVS; CDR2 reads FQNEAQ. The CDR3 runs 13 residues. With V trimmed by 7 bases and J by 7 bases, 9 bases remained unmatched. The CDR3, as DNA: TGTGCCAGCACGCTGTACAGGGGTAGTGAAGCTTTCTTT. It is translated as CASTLYRGSEAFF.

The V and J genes are TRBV19 and TRBJ2-5; no clear D. V was cut by 5 bases and J by 0 bases, with 7 bases left in between. CDR3 size: 13 residues. Per germline, CDR1 LNHDA and CDR2 SQIVND (reference sequence). The CDR3 spells CASSRTDQETQYF. As DNA, the CDR3 is TGTGCCAGTAGTCGAACGGACCAAGAGACCCAGTACTTC.

The chain is built from TRBV7-6 and TRBJ2-7, with 14 nucleotides matching TRBD2. Germline CDR1 SGHVS, CDR2 FNYEAQ. The V segment lost 2 bases and the J segment 4 bases; nucleotides outside the gene matches: 10. The CDR3 contains 18 residues. CDR3 sequence: CASSLPGLAGVLRYEQYF. CDR3 nucleotide sequence: TGTGCCAGCAGCTTACCGGGACTAGCGGGGGTTCTACGGTACGAGCAGTACTTC.

The gene calls are TRBV7-2 and TRBJ1-6; 8 nucleotides align to TRBD1. Germline trimming cut 5 bases from V and 6 bases from J; bases unmatched to any gene: 6. The CDR3 runs 15 residues. The germline CDR1 and CDR2 sequences are SGHTA and FQGNSA. The CDR3 DNA reads as TGTGCCAGCAGCCCCCGGACAGGGTTTAATTCACCCCTCCACTTT. Protein sequence: CASSPRTGFNSPLHF. Looking up the rest from reference TRBV7-2 and TRBJ1-6 gives the full variable domain: GAGVSQSPSNKVTEKGKDVELRCDPISGHTALYWYRQSLGQGLEFLIYFQGNSAPDKSGLPSDRFSAERTGGSVSTLTIQRTQQEDSAVYLCASSPRTGFNSPLHFGNGTRLTVT.

The chain links TRBV5-1 to TRBJ2-5; 15 bases fit TRBD2. V lost 3 bases to trimming and J lost 4 bases; unmatched junction nucleotides: 7. Germline V gene sequence: CDR1 SGHRS, CDR2 YFSETQ. The CDR3 has 17 residues. In nucleotides, the CDR3 is TGCGCCAGCAGCTCCGGACTAGCGGGAGGGCCCCGAGAGACCCAGTACTTC. Protein product: CASSSGLAGGPRETQYF.